Listed here is a single T cell receptor beta chain. This clonotype has more than one count but fewer than ten. It has no known antigen specificity. No qualities accompany the bases; no much larger clone lies one base away. Taken from cysteine to phenylalanine, the CDR3 has 16 residues. The CDR3 DNA has 48 bases and is translated from base 1. V trim: 1 base; J trim: 2 bases; unmatched bases: 3. These data are taken from a study of T cell repertoires in cytomegalovirus infection (dated by TCRdb to between 2017 and 2020). Describing the broader study: Donor HLA type was relevant to the analysis, because carriage of CMV infection together with the matching HLA type was indicated by public TCR beta signatures.

Overall study results and their limits: In both this cohort and an independent roughly 330-donor cohort, the cumulative frequency of public TCR beta family members distinguished carriers of CMV infection plus the relevant HLA type. In the ex vivo response, HLA-C-restricted CMV-specific TCR beta clonotypes were dominant, and in two of eight donors the single most frequent clonotype came from this HLA-C-restricted group.

Sequencing used an Illumina HiSeq 1500. In TCRdb, the public reads were trimmed at Q25 with fastp and aligned with MiXCR, with productive beta chains retained. Each record represents a unique CDR3 protein, reported with the most common genes and DNA among its rows. The sample table lists roughly 100,000 distinct CDR3 sequences, approximately 15% of them with a count of one. Clones ranked in the top ten supply 8% of the sample. The source material was PBMCs. The receptor comes from a human donor in good health (CMV status not recorded). Some clones in this sample may be carry-over from other donors' samples. The rearrangement combines TRBV12-3 or TRBV12-4 with TRBJ2-3; 10 bases in the middle match TRBD1. The CDR3 here reads CASSLDGTGATDTQYF. At the DNA level, the sequence is TGTGCCAGCAGTTTAGATGGGACAGGGGCCACAGATACGCAGTATTTT.